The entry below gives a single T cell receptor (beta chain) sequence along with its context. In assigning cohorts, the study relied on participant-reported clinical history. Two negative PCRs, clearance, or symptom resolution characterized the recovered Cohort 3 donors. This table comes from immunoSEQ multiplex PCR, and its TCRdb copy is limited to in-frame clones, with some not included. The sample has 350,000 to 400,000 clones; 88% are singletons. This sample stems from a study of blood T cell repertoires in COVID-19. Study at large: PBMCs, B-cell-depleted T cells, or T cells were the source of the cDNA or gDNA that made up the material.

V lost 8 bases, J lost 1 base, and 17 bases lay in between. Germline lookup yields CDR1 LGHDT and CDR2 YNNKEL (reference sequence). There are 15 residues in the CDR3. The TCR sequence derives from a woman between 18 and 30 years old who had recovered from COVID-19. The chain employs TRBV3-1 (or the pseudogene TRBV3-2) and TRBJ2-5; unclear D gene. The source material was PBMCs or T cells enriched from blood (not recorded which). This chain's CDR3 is CASRKTSWRQETQYF. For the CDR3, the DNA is TGTGCCAGCCGTAAGACATCATGGCGCCAAGAGACCCAGTACTTC.